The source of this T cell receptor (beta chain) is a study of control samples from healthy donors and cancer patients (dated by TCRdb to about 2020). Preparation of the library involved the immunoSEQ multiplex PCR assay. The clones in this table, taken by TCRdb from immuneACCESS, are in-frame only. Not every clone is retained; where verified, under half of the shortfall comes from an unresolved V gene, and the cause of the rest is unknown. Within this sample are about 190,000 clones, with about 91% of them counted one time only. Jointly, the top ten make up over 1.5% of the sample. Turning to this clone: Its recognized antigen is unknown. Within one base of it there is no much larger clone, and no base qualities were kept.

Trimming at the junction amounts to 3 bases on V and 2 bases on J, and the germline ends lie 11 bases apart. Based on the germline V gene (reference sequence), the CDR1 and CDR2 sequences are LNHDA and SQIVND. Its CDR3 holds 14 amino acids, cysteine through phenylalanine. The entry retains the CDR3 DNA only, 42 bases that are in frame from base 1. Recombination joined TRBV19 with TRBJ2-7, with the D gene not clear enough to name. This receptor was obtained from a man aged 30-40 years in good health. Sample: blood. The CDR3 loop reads CASSIPDGTYEQYF. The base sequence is TGTGCCAGTAGTATCCCCGACGGTACCTACGAGCAGTACTTC.